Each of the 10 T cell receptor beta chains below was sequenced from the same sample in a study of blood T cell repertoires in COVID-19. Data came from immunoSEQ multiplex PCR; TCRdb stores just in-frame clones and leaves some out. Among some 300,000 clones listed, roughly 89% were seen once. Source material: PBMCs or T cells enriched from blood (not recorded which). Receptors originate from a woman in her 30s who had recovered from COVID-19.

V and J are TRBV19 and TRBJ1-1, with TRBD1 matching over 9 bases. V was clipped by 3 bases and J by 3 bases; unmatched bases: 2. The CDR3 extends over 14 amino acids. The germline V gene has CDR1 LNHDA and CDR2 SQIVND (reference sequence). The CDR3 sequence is CASSIGQGYTEAFF. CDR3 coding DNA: TGTGCCAGTAGTATCGGACAGGGGTACACTGAAGCTTTCTTT.

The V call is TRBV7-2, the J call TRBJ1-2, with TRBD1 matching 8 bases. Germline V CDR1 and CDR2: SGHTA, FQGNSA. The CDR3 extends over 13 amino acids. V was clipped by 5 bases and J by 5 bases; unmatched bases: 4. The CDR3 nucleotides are TGTGCCAGCAGCCCGACAGGGGTGTATGGCTACACCTTC. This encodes CASSPTGVYGYTF.

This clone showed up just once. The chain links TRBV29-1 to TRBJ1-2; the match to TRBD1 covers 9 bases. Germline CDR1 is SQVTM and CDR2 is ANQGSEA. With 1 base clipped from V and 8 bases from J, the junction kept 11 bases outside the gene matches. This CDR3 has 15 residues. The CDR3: CSVEARTGVSGGYTF. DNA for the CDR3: TGCAGCGTTGAAGCTAGGACAGGGGTGTCAGGGGGCTACACCTTC.

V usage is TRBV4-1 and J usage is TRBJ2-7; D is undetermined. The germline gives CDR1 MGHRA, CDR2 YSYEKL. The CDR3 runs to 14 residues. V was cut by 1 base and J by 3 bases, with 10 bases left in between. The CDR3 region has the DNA TGCGCCAGCAGCCAAGTGTCTTCTATCTACGAGCAGTACTTC. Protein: CASSQVSSIYEQYF.

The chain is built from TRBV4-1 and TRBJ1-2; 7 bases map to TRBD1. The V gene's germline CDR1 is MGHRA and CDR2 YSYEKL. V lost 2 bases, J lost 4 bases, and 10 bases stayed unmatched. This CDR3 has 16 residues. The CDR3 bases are TGCGCCAGCAGCCAACTATACAGGGGACGTGGCTATGGCTACACCTTC. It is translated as CASSQLYRGRGYGYTF.

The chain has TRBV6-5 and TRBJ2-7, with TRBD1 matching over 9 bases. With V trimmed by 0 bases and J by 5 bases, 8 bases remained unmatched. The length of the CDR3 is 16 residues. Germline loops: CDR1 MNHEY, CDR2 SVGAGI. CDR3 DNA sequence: TGTGCCAGCAGTTACTCGGCGGGACAGGGACTAAACGAGCAGTACTTC. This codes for CASSYSAGQGLNEQYF.

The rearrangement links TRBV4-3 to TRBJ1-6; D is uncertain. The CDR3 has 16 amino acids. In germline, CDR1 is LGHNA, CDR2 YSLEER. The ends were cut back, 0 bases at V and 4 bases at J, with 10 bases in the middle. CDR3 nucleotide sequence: TGCGCCAGCAGCCAAGAATTATGGCCTTATAATTCACCCCTCCACTTT. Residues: CASSQELWPYNSPLHF.

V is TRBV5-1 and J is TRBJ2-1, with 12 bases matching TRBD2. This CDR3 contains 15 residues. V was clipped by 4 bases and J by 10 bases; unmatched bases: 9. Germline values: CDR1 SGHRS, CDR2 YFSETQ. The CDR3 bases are TGCGCCAGCAGCCTCAGACTAGCGGGAGACGGGGAGCAGTTCTTC. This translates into CASSLRLAGDGEQFF.

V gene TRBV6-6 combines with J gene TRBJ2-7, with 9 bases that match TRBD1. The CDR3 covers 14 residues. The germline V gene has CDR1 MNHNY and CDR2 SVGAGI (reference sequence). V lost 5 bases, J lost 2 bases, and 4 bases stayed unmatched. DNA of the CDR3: TGTGCCAGCAGTCCCGGGACAGGGCCCTACGAGCAGTACTTC. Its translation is CASSPGTGPYEQYF.

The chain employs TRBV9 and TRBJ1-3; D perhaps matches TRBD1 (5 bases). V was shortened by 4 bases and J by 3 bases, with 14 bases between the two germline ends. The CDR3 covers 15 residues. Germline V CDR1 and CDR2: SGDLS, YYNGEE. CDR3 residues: CASSPLGADGNTIYF. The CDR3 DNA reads TGTGCCAGCAGCCCATTAGGGGCAGATGGAAACACCATATATTTT.